This T cell receptor (beta chain) was captured by sequencing in a study of blood T cells in healthy people across ages. The second PCR ran about 6 to 11 cycles with a sample-barcoded 5' primer and J-beta primers. TCRdb re-called the 5' RACE reads through MiXCR, storing one row per CDR3 protein. This sample has around 500,000 distinct CDR3 sequences; about 29% occur once, and the top ten carry under 4.5%. The table lists this clonotype with a few counts. Its cognate antigen is unknown. Germline V gives CDR1 SNHLY, CDR2 FYNNEI. This CDR3 is built from 16 residues. V shed 7 bases and J 3 bases; nucleotides not matched to a gene: 6. Findings and limits, study-wide: Diversity estimates drawn from one million T cells were deemed underestimates. Because sorting was not performed, PBMCs prevented conclusive naive versus antigen-experienced comparison. Older individuals had lower TCR beta diversity per million T cells (the decline was roughly linear).

The same sample was also studied in work on T cells of mothers and their children.

The genes are TRBV2 and TRBJ2-4; 13 positions match TRBD2. This receptor was obtained from a boy between 2 and 10 years old in good health. Input material: blood. CDR3 bases: TGTGCCAGCACCAAACTAGCGGGAGGGGTCAAAAACATTCAGTACTTC. Its translation: CASTKLAGGVKNIQYF.